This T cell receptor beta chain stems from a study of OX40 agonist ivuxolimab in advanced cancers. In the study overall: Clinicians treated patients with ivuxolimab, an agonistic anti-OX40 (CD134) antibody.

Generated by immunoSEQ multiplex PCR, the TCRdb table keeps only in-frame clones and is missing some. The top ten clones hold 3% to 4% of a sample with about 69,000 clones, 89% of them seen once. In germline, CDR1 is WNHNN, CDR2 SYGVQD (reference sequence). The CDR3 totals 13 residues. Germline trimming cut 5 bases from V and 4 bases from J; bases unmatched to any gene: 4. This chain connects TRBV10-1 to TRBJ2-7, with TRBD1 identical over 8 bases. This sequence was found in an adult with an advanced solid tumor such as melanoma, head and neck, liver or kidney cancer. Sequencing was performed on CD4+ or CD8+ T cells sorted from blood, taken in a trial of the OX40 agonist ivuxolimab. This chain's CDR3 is CASSPGGRYEQYF. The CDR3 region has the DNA TGCGCCAGCAGTCCAGGGGGCAGGTACGAGCAGTACTTC.